This T cell receptor (beta chain) was retrieved from a study of control samples from healthy donors and cancer patients. Measured with immunoSEQ multiplex PCR; TCRdb has only the in-frame clones, and not every one. The repertoire holds 100,000 to 150,000 clones, with about 90% as singletons. The CDR3 sequence is 11 residues long. Trimming left V 6 bases short and J 6 bases short, with 10 bases between. CDR1 SGHDT and CDR2 YYEEEE come from the germline V gene. The source of this sequence is a man between 18 and 29 years old in good health. Sequencing was done on a sample of blood. The chain combines TRBV5-6 with TRBJ2-7; no definite D call. The DNA for the CDR3 is TGTGCCAGCACCCGGTGGGCCGAGCAGTACTTC. This encodes CASTRWAEQYF.